This TCR beta chain derives from a study of T-cell memory formation after mild COVID-19. Study-level points and caveats: Second-wave clones peaking on day 37 lacked confirmed SARS-CoV-2 specificity. Of the contracting clones, CD4+ ones lay mainly in CM and EM, and CD8+ ones in EMRA.

TCRdb recomputed calls from the 5' RACE reads with MiXCR, one row per CDR3 protein. The table records roughly 310,000 distinct CDR3 sequences, 15% to 20% of them present only once. A remark on this clonotype: Its antigen remains unknown.

Trimming removed 8 bases from V and 3 bases from J, with 17 bases in between. CDR3 length equals 15 residues. The V gene's germline CDR1 is KGHSH and CDR2 LQKENI. The chain combines TRBV18 with TRBJ2-1; tentatively, D is TRBD1 or TRBD2 (5 bases each). Sequenced sample: PBMCs or a T cell subset sorted from them (not recorded which). The origin of this receptor is a young man who had mild COVID-19 (a few samples of this study predate the infection). Cell type and time point are not known. CDR3: CASTFGQGVYNEQFF. In nucleotides, the CDR3 is TGTGCCAGCACTTTCGGGCAGGGAGTCTACAATGAGCAGTTCTTC.